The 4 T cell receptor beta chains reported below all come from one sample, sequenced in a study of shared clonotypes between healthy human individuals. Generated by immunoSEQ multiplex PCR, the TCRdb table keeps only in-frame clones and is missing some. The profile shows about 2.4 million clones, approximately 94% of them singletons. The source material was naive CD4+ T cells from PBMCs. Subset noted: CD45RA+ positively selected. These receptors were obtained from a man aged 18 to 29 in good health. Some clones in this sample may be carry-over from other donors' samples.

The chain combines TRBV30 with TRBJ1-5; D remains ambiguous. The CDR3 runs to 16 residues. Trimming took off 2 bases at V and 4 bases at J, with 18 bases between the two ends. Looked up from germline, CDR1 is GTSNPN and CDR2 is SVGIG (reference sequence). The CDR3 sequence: CAWSTPTPSWNQPQHF. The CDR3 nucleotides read TGTGCCTGGAGTACGCCGACCCCCTCGTGGAATCAGCCCCAGCATTTT.

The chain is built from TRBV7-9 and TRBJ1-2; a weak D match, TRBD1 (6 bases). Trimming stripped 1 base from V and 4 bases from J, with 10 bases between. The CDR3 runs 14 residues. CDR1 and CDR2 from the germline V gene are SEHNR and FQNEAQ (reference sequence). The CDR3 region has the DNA TGTGCCAGCAGCTTAGAAGACAGGATCTATGGCTACACCTTC. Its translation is CASSLEDRIYGYTF. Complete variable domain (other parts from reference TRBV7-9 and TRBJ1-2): DTGVSQNPRHKITKRGQNVTFRCDPISEHNRLYWYRQTLGQGPEFLTYFQNEAQLEKSRLLSDRFSAERPKGSFSTLEIQRTEQGDSAMYLCASSLEDRIYGYTFGSGTRLTVV.

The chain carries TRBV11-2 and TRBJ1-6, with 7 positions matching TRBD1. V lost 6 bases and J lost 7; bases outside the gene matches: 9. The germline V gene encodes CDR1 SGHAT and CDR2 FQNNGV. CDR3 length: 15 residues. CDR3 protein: CASSSDRVGNSPLHF. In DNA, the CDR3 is TGTGCCAGCAGTTCAGACAGGGTGGGAAATTCACCCCTCCACTTT.

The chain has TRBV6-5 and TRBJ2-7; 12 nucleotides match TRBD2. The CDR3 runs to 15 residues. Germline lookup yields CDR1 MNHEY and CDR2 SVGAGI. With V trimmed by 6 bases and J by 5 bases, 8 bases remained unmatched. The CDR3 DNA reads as TGTGCCAGCAGGCCCGGACTAGCGGGAATAAACGAGCAGTACTTC. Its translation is CASRPGLAGINEQYF.